This TCR beta chain was recorded in a study of regulatory T cells in long-lasting Graves disease. Time point defined: newly diagnosed GD, antithyroid drugs for less than 3 months. The TCR library used RNA extracted from PBMCs. The diagnosis of Graves' disease used American Thyroid Association guidelines. This clonotype was detected many times. Trimming pared 5 bases from V and 5 bases from J, leaving 12 bases between. The germline V gene encodes CDR1 GTSNPN and CDR2 SVGIG (reference sequence). The CDR3 length is 13 residues. For TCR beta, libraries came from iRepertoire HTBI primers and Arm-PCR of CDR3 regions. Original data processing: Identified segments across samples numbered some 62 TRBV and approximately 13 TRBJ. TCRdb fed the multiplex PCR reads into MiXCR, producing one record per CDR3 protein. TCRdb, not the authors, supplied the V and J calls. The data show approximately 480,000 distinct CDR3 sequences, around 15% seen once.

The same sample was also used in a study of T cells in Graves' hyperthyroidism and ophthalmopathy.

The clonotype originates from a man aged 35-49 years with Graves disease. Here the sequenced sample was peripheral blood mononuclear cells (PBMCs), taken at new diagnosis, from a patient treated with antithyroid drugs. The chain joins TRBV30 to TRBJ1-4; D is ambiguous. In DNA form, the CDR3 reads TGTGCCTGGTCAGGAGGAAGGAATGAAAAACTGTTTTTT. Its protein product is CAWSGGRNEKLFF.